Reported below is one TCR beta chain. Its cognate antigen has yet to be identified. One junction end does not reproduce the germline sequence, and a read error may be involved. TCRbeta-specific cDNA was reverse-transcribed from 500 ng total RNA using a constant-region primer and ProtoScript II reverse transcriptase. Construction of the TCRbeta libraries relied on three nested rounds of multiplex PCR, following a slightly modified ARM-PCR procedure. Each of the first two PCR rounds ran for around 11 cycles and used multiplex TRBV1-TRBV30 forward primers together with a Cbeta reverse primer. Sample barcodes and Illumina adapters were added in a final 25-cycle PCR with Deep VentR polymerase. Before sequencing, amplicons between 200 and 500 bp were purified from gel using a QIAquick gel extraction kit. The TCRbeta amplicons were sequenced with 250-bp paired-end reads on an Illumina HiSeq 2500. The study's own analysis went as follows. Reads were quality-trimmed with Trimmomatic v0.33, and paired reads were merged with FLASH v1.2.11 to recover full CDR3 sequences. MiGEC v1.2.1b assigned V, D and J germline segments to the rearranged TCRbeta sequences. Clonotype statistics and Shannon-Wiener diversity indices were calculated with VDJtools v1.0.0. Except for diversity analysis, only each sample's 250 most abundant clonotypes were used in subsequent analyses to reduce sampling bias. The public sequencing data were trimmed at Q25 with fastp and processed into clonotypes with MiXCR by TCRdb, which kept only in-frame beta chains. CDR3 protein duplicates are merged, each entry listing the most common genes and DNA. TCRdb assigned the V and J calls; the authors' analysis was not used. The sample table holds almost 200,000 distinct CDR3 sequences, of which roughly 61% were seen once. Of the sample, approximately 6.5% is held by the ten largest clones.

The data originate from a study of tumor-infiltrating lymphocytes in primary liver carcinoma (TCRdb year 2017). Study-wide context: Between November 2015 and 2016, roughly five patients in China with histopathologically diagnosed primary liver carcinoma had surgical resection. Of the five patients, three men and two women aged 30 to 69 years, four had hepatocellular carcinoma and one had combined HCC and intrahepatic cholangiocarcinoma. The tumors of the five patients were staged as T1-T3 N0M0, with maximum diameters ranging from roughly 4 to 10 cm. Each sample produced about 3.5 to 8 million productive TCRbeta reads, and read depth showed no significant difference between tissue types. The study combined TCRbeta repertoire sequencing, expression microarrays and whole-exome sequencing across five regions of each liver tumor, with adjacent normal tissue and blood. A total of roughly 35 specimens from 5 patients underwent TCRbeta repertoire sequencing, comprising around 25 tumor regions, 5 adjacent noncancerous liver tissues and 5 peripheral blood samples. Repertoires from technical replicates were highly reproducible, with mean shared-clone rates approximately 0.88 and correlation coefficients above 0.98.

Blood RNA was extracted from unsorted whole blood using TRIzol reagent, and germline DNA was obtained with the DNeasy Blood & Tissue kit. Patients had chronic HBV infection and were treatment-naive at sampling. Before surgery, approximately 3.8 milliliters of peripheral blood were collected into K2EDTA tubes. Paper-wide results and their limitations: Because sequencing covered only the TCR beta chain and unpaired alpha chains were not captured, true repertoire diversity is likely underestimated. Bulk unsorted samples precluded comparing CD4+ and CD8+ T cell repertoires. Compared with blood, tumors had a significantly larger share of the repertoire taken up by the top 250 clones (p = 0.039). Pairs of tumor regions showed greater repertoire overlap (mean about 35%) than tumor-adjacent pairs (about 17%) or tumor-blood pairs (around 15%), which is consistent with antigen-driven expansion. With just a few patients in the study, the authors point out that the findings should be validated in a larger study.

The CDR3 goes from the cysteine to the phenylalanine over 13 residues. CDR3 DNA only is kept here, 39 bases in frame from base 1. CDR1 is given as SGHAT and CDR2 as FQNNGV, both from the germline V gene. The receptor was derived from a woman aged 55-69 years with primary liver carcinoma and hepatitis B virus infection. The sequence links TRBV11-2 to TRBJ2-1; the D gene is not confidently resolved. The specimen sequenced was peripheral blood. CDR3 loop: CASSLVLGNEQLF. The DNA reads as follows: TGTGCCAGCAGCTTAGTTTTGGGCAATGAACAGCTCTTC.